These T cell receptor beta chains were read from a single sample in a study of T-cell reconstitution after alpha-beta-depleted transplantation in children. From the PCR reads, TCRdb called clonotypes with MiXCR, one entry per CDR3 protein. The sample records about 250,000 distinct CDR3 sequences, about 24% being singletons. Here the sequenced sample was PBMCs, mostly from graft donor cells, taken 360 days after TCRalphabeta/CD19-depleted stem cell transplant. The receptor set was obtained from a female patient aged 2 to 10 who had a stem cell transplant for congenital amegakaryocytic thrombocytopenia, so the T cells may come from the graft donor. CDR3s include the opening cysteine and the closing phenylalanine or tryptophan. The order of the fields is V gene, CDR3 length, J gene, CDR3 protein.

>TRBV3-1|14|TRBJ2-7
CASRPSGSSYEQYF
>TRBV10-3|18|TRBJ1-2
CAISEYRDRGRWGYGYTF
>TRBV1|18|TRBJ2-1
CTSSQEKVWDHPYNEQFF
>TRBV27|15|TRBJ2-1
CASSLGTGGFNEQFF
>TRBV20-1|12|TRBJ1-1
CSANDRGNEAFF
>TRBV3-1|15|TRBJ2-1
CASSQTGTMDNEQFF
>TRBV5-1|14|TRBJ2-7
CASSNFLVSYEQYF
>TRBV29-1|12|TRBJ1-4
CSVAQGWEKLFF
>TRBV4-2|14|TRBJ1-5
CASSRVGRYQPQHF
>TRBV5-1|14|TRBJ2-7
CASSLGDNTYEQYF
>TRBV15|18|TRBJ2-3
CATSRFGIGRAITDTQYF
>TRBV28|19|TRBJ1-2
CASSFRGSPGASWVRGYTF
>TRBV2|15|TRBJ1-5
CASSVGFQGAQPQHF
>TRBV28|15|TRBJ2-7
CASSPNIPGSYEQYF
>TRBV27|14|TRBJ2-1
CASSFLEGRNEQFF
>TRBV28|15|TRBJ2-2
CASNLAGPNTGELFF
>TRBV12-3/TRBV12-4|16|TRBJ2-2
CASSLDSGGMTGELFF
>TRBV2|14|TRBJ2-2
CASSRTGLTGELFF
>TRBV7-8|15|TRBJ2-1
CASSQGGTRDNEQFF
>TRBV12-3/TRBV12-4|14|TRBJ1-2
CASSPTSWAGGYTF
>TRBV10-3|14|TRBJ1-3
CAISATGAGNTIYF
>TRBV27|13|TRBJ2-7
CASSFFHGYEQYF
>TRBV4-1|16|TRBJ2-3
CASSQDNGKLTDTQYF
>TRBV20-1|16|TRBJ2-1
CSASEDTRYRNNEQFF
>TRBV9|12|TRBJ1-1
CASSGAFTEAFF
>TRBV28|15|TRBJ1-5
CASSRDRGGGQPQHF
>TRBV7-2|15|TRBJ2-3
CASSLAVISTDTQYF
>TRBV20-1|14|TRBJ2-7
CSVGLTSGSYEQYF
>TRBV2|18|TRBJ2-7
CASSLAGKTSGRVHEQYF
>TRBV30|14|TRBJ2-7
CAWDPGTDSYEQYF
>TRBV5-1|18|TRBJ2-3
CASSLAIGGSTSTETQYF
>TRBV28|19|TRBJ2-3
CASSLRIPSVSSSTDTQYF
>TRBV20-1|11|TRBJ1-2
CSAGTVYGYTF
>TRBV3-1|15|TRBJ2-3
CASSQMGLSTDTQYF
>TRBV7-9|14|TRBJ2-2
CASKDGTNTGELFF
>TRBV6-1|13|TRBJ2-3
CASTSSGTDTQYF
>TRBV12-3/TRBV12-4|13|TRBJ1-5
CASRKAYHQPQHF
>TRBV20-1|14|TRBJ1-3
CSATIDFSGNTIYF
>TRBV28|15|TRBJ1-1
CASSDSEGMNTEAFF
>TRBV28|14|TRBJ1-5
CASSFQSRNQPQHF
>TRBV12-3/TRBV12-4|16|TRBJ1-1
CASSPAIDRGGTEAFF
>TRBV20-1|17|TRBJ1-5
CSALGQGKVFGNQPQHF
>TRBV12-3/TRBV12-4|13|TRBJ1-1
CASRDNRVPEAFF
>TRBV12-3/TRBV12-4|13|TRBJ2-7
CASGRTAPYEQYF